The rows below give T cell receptor beta chains drawn from one sample of a study of liver allograft versus peripheral blood T cells. TCRdb itself ran the reads through MiXCR, one entry per CDR3 protein. The sample consists of 8,500 to 9,500 distinct CDR3 sequences, around 21% of them appearing once. These receptors were collected from a human patient who had a liver transplant. The T cells may partly be graft donor cells. Each CDR3 is given with its conserved first and last residue. D genes are given only for firm matches. Clone size appears in some rows only: once, few, many, or a class for an expanded clone.

j_call: TRBJ2-3; clone_size: medium-sized; v_call: TRBV27; d_call: TRBD1; cdr3_aa: CASSSGQAEADTQYF; cdr3_nt: TGTGCCAGCAGTTCGGGACAGGCGGAGGCAGATACGCAGTATTTT
j_call: TRBJ1-3; clone_size: medium-sized; v_call: TRBV9; d_call: TRBD1; cdr3_aa: CASSPQGSGNTIYF; cdr3_nt: TGTGCCAGCAGCCCACAGGGGTCCGGAAACACCATATATTTT
j_call: TRBJ1-1; clone_size: few; v_call: TRBV7-9; d_call: NA; cdr3_aa: CASSFSRWSEAFF; cdr3_nt: TGTGCCAGCAGCTTTAGCCGTTGGAGTGAAGCTTTCTTT
j_call: TRBJ1-4; clone_size: many; v_call: TRBV19; d_call: NA; cdr3_aa: CAANPGRINEKLFF; cdr3_nt: TGTGCCGCCAACCCGGGGCGGATTAATGAAAAACTGTTTTTT
j_call: TRBJ1-1; clone_size: few; v_call: TRBV9; d_call: NA; cdr3_aa: CASSVGGMRTEAFF; cdr3_nt: TGTGCCAGCAGCGTAGGAGGTATGCGCACTGAAGCTTTCTTT
j_call: TRBJ2-7; clone_size: NA; v_call: TRBV5-1; d_call: TRBD1; cdr3_aa: CASSVGTVAEQYF; cdr3_nt: TGCGCCAGCAGCGTGGGGACAGTCGCCGAGCAGTACTTC
j_call: TRBJ2-2; clone_size: NA; v_call: TRBV28; d_call: TRBD1; cdr3_aa: CASSPGNRGSTGELFF; cdr3_nt: TGTGCCAGCAGTCCGGGAAACAGGGGATCGACCGGGGAGCTGTTTTTT
j_call: TRBJ2-1; clone_size: few; v_call: TRBV5-6; d_call: NA; cdr3_aa: CASSLLWGVNEQFF; cdr3_nt: TGTGCCAGCAGCTTGTTATGGGGCGTGAATGAGCAGTTCTTC
j_call: TRBJ2-5; clone_size: medium-sized; v_call: TRBV7-2; d_call: TRBD2; cdr3_aa: CASSTLSGETQYF; cdr3_nt: TGTGCCAGCAGCACCCTTAGCGGGGAGACCCAGTACTTC
j_call: TRBJ2-7; clone_size: NA; v_call: TRBV10-3; d_call: NA; cdr3_aa: CAIGTNYEQYF; cdr3_nt: TGTGCCATCGGGACAAACTACGAGCAGTACTTC
j_call: TRBJ1-5; clone_size: NA; v_call: TRBV6-6; d_call: NA; cdr3_aa: CASSYSENSNQPQHF; cdr3_nt: TGTGCCAGCAGTTACTCTGAGAATAGCAATCAGCCCCAGCATTTT
j_call: TRBJ2-5; clone_size: few; v_call: TRBV27; d_call: TRBD1; cdr3_aa: CASSFRWDSQETQYF; cdr3_nt: TGTGCCAGCAGTTTTCGCTGGGACAGTCAAGAGACCCAGTACTTC
j_call: TRBJ2-2; clone_size: NA; v_call: TRBV12-3/TRBV12-4; d_call: TRBD2; cdr3_aa: CASSVDSSGGWELFF; cdr3_nt: TGTGCCAGCAGTGTCGATAGTAGCGGGGGCTGGGAGCTGTTTTTT
j_call: TRBJ1-4; clone_size: few; v_call: TRBV28; d_call: NA; cdr3_aa: CASSDEKLFF; cdr3_nt: TGTGCCAGCTCTGATGAAAAACTGTTTTTT